Reported below is one TCR beta chain. Its antigen is undetermined. The data belong to a study of CD8+CD57+ T cells in acquired aplastic anemia. General study findings and limits: About 29 CD8+ CDR3 sequences occurred in both the patients and the controls. The study found no significant CD8+ Simpson's diversity difference between patients and controls.

The use of genomic DNA as template underpinned the TCR beta VDJ and CDR3 profiling. Each CDR3 protein gets one entry after TCRdb re-called the reads with MiXCR. The table lists under 200,000 distinct CDR3 sequences, 40% to 55% of them singletons. The CDR3 consists of 13 residues. V shed 10 bases and J 0 bases; nucleotides not matched to a gene: 6. Germline CDR1 and CDR2: SNHLY and FYNNEI. In patients chosen for sequencing, flow cytometry had shown CD8+CD57+ cell expansion. By the time of blood sampling, patients had still received no therapy. Sequencing was performed on sorted CD4+, CD8+, or CD8+CD57+ T cells (not recorded which) from PBMCs. This TCR derives from a human donor with aplastic anemia. The gene calls are TRBV2 and TRBJ2-7, with 7 nucleotides matching TRBD1. CDR3 bases: TGTGCCATCACAGGGGACCCCTCCTACGAGCAGTACTTC. Translating gives CAITGDPSYEQYF.